This TCR beta chain was found in a study of regulatory T cells in long-lasting Graves disease. Findings and caveats of the study: When disease was persistent, TRBV28, TRBJ1-2 and TRBJ2-5 were the favored segments. Only a small sample size was used, which may have cut accuracy.

Trimming removed 7 bases at V and 3 bases at J, with 12 bases between. In germline, CDR1 is LNHDA, CDR2 SQIVND (reference sequence). CDR3 length: 13 residues. Investigators prepared the TCR beta libraries by applying iRepertoire HTBI primers and Arm-PCR of CDR3 regions. TCRdb re-derived calls from the multiplex PCR reads in MiXCR, one entry per CDR3 protein. Of roughly 560,000 distinct CDR3 sequences listed, around 15% are singletons. In regard to this clonotype: Its antigen remains unknown.

Time point: newly diagnosed GD, antithyroid drugs for less than 3 months. The TCR library used RNA extracted from PBMCs. These data were also filed under a second study, of T cells in Graves' hyperthyroidism and ophthalmopathy. That work states: Criteria for exclusion of patients were uncontrolled infection, other autoimmune disease, pregnancy or lactation. First-round RT-PCR targeting the TCR CDR3 was performed with the HTBI primer set.

The sequencing here drew on peripheral blood mononuclear cells (PBMCs), taken at new diagnosis, from a patient treated with antithyroid drugs. The sequence came from a middle-aged woman with Graves disease. V is TRBV19 and J is TRBJ1-1, with D possibly being TRBD1 (6 bases). CDR3 in DNA: TGTGCCAGTAACCCCCCAGGGGACACTGAAGCTTTCTTT. It translates to CASNPPGDTEAFF.